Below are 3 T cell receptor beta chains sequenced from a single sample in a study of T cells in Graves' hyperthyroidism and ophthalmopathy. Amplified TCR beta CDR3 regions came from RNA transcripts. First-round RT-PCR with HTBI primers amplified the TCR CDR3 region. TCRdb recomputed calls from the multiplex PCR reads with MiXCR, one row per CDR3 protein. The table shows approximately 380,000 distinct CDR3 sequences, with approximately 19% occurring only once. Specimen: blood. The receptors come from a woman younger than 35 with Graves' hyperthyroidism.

The CDR3: CASSPWGGNTGELFF. CDR3 nucleotide sequence: TGTGCCAGCAGTCCGTGGGGGGGGAACACCGGGGAGCTGTTTTTT. The chain has TRBV12-3 or TRBV12-4 and TRBJ2-2, with 7 bases aligning to TRBD2. This CDR3 spans 15 amino acids. V shed 5 bases and J 1 base; nucleotides not matched to a gene: 4.

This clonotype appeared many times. Here the CDR3 reads CSATQAGAREQYF. The CDR3 coding sequence is TGCAGTGCTACCCAAGCAGGAGCGCGGGAGCAGTACTTC. The chain carries TRBV20-1 and TRBJ2-7; D gene unclear. The V and J ends lost 4 bases and 7 bases respectively, with 17 bases between them. This CDR3 comprises 13 residues. Germline CDR1 is DFQATT and CDR2 is SNEGSKA (reference sequence).

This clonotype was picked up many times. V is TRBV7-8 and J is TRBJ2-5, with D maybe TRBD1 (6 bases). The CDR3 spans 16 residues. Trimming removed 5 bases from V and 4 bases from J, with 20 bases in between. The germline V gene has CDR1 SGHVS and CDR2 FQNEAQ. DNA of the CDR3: TGTGCCAGCAGCCCGGAAATAGAGGGACACGGAGAGACCCAGTACTTC. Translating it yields CASSPEIEGHGETQYF.